The sequence of this T cell receptor beta chain was determined in a study of cytotoxic CD8 clonotypes in ibrutinib-treated CLL. The study, taken as a whole, reports: Shared public clonotypes were rare, and on treatment they either got smaller or stayed the same.

This CDR3 spans 16 amino acids. V gave up 0 bases and J gave up 7 bases; unmatched junction bases: 7. The germline CDR1 and CDR2 sequences are SGDLS and YYNGEE. The intended depth for sequencing was 1 in 200,000 to 1 in 1 million T cells. The data were produced by immunoSEQ multiplex PCR, yet TCRdb's version contains in-frame clones alone and is incomplete. This sample carries 65,000 to 95,000 clones, about 86% of them seen once, and the ten largest clones take under 7%. In the case of this clone: The antigen is unknown.

The gene calls are TRBV9 and TRBJ2-1; 10 bases are a match to TRBD2. The clonotype was recovered from a human donor with chronic lymphocytic leukemia. This sample comprised PBMCs, obtained before ibrutinib treatment. The DNA for the CDR3 is TGTGCCAGCAGCGTAGGGACGGGACTAGCGAGGAATGAGCAGTTCTTC. Translated: CASSVGTGLARNEQFF.